Listed below are T cell receptor beta chains from one sample, sequenced in a study of T cells in tumors and immune-related adverse events. This table comes from immunoSEQ multiplex PCR, and its TCRdb copy is limited to in-frame clones, with some not included. Seen here are tens of thousands of clones, 80% to 95% observed once, and the top ten hold 1.3% to 1.5%. The sequenced sample was lymph node tissue, obtained from a patient treated with anti-PD-1 therapy. The receptors were sampled from a female donor with metastatic renal cell carcinoma. CDR3s include the opening cysteine and the closing phenylalanine or tryptophan. D genes are given only for firm matches. A clone size is listed for some rows: how often the clone was seen (once, few, many), or a class if it is expanded.

d_call	v_call	clone_size	j_call	cdr3_aa	cdr3_nt
-	TRBV4-2	-	TRBJ1-3	CASSSIFRGVGNTIYF	TGTGCCAGCAGCTCAATTTTTAGGGGTGTGGGAAACACCATATATTTT
-	TRBV29-1	-	TRBJ2-2	CSVRSGGLGTGELFF	TGCAGCGTTCGGTCGGGGGGCCTCGGCACCGGGGAGCTGTTTTTT
TRBD1	TRBV6-5	-	TRBJ2-5	CASRATGKETQYF	TGTGCCAGCAGAGCGACAGGGAAAGAGACCCAGTACTTC
-	TRBV5-6	once	TRBJ2-1	CASSLFSALSYNEQFF	TGTGCCAGCAGCTTGTTTTCGGCCCTCTCCTACAATGAGCAGTTCTTC
-	TRBV7-2	-	TRBJ2-5	CASSLGEAQYF	TGTGCCAGCAGCTTAGGTGAGGCCCAGTACTTC
-	TRBV27	-	TRBJ2-1	CASSLGSYNEQFF	TGTGCCAGCAGTTTAGGTAGTTACAATGAGCAGTTCTTC
TRBD1	TRBV20-1	-	TRBJ2-7	CSASKGDRWYF	TGCAGTGCTAGTAAGGGGGACAGATGGTACTTC
TRBD1	TRBV5-6	-	TRBJ2-1	CASSRTIQGSSYNEQFF	TGTGCCAGCAGCCGAACTATACAGGGGAGCTCCTACAATGAGCAGTTCTTC
TRBD1	TRBV28	-	TRBJ2-3	CASRGTGESTYTQYF	TGTGCCAGCAGGGGTACAGGGGAGTCCACATATACGCAGTATTTT
TRBD1	TRBV27	-	TRBJ1-4	CASSRDRDRVEKLFF	TGTGCCAGCAGTAGGGATCGGGACAGAGTTGAAAAACTGTTTTTT
TRBD1	TRBV5-6	-	TRBJ1-1	CASSWGQGRAFF	TGTGCCAGCAGCTGGGGACAGGGTAGGGCTTTCTTT
TRBD2	TRBV4-1	-	TRBJ2-5	CASSQGGTMRETQYF	TGCGCCAGCAGCCAAGGGGGGACTATGAGAGAGACCCAGTACTTC
-	TRBV11-2	-	TRBJ1-1	CASSLGAANTEAFF	TGTGCCAGCAGCTTAGGAGCAGCGAACACTGAAGCTTTCTTT